This T cell receptor (beta chain) was retrieved from a study of CXCR3-negative and CXCR3-positive naive CD8 T cells. Across the study: Sequencing yielded around 130 million TRB reads, roughly 1.5 +/- 0.3 million per library. The study's findings and limits: Naive CXCR3-positive cells had TRB CDR3s more hydrophobic than those of CXCR3-negative naive cells.

The naive CD8+ gate required CD45RO-CCR7+CD27+CD95- phenotype. A word on this clonotype: As yet, its antigen is unknown.

Via 5' RACE with UMI labels, TRB cDNA libraries were prepared. TCRdb reanalyzed the 5' RACE reads, giving one entry per CDR3 protein sequence and no DNA. This sample's table has 75,000 to 90,000 distinct CDR3 sequences. This CDR3 is 14 amino acids long. Germline lookup yields CDR1 SGHRS and CDR2 YFSETQ. The specimen sequenced was naive CXCR3+ CD8+ T cells from blood. Subset in this sample: CD45RO-CCR7+CD27+CD95- naive CD8+ T cells expressing CXCR3 (TNR3+). The gene calls are TRBV5-1 and TRBJ2-7; TCRdb selects TRBD2, and the lack of DNA leaves this call unchecked. This TCR came from a human donor in good health. Some clones in this sample may be carry-over from other donors' samples. CDR3 amino acids: CASSLAGGIHEQYF.